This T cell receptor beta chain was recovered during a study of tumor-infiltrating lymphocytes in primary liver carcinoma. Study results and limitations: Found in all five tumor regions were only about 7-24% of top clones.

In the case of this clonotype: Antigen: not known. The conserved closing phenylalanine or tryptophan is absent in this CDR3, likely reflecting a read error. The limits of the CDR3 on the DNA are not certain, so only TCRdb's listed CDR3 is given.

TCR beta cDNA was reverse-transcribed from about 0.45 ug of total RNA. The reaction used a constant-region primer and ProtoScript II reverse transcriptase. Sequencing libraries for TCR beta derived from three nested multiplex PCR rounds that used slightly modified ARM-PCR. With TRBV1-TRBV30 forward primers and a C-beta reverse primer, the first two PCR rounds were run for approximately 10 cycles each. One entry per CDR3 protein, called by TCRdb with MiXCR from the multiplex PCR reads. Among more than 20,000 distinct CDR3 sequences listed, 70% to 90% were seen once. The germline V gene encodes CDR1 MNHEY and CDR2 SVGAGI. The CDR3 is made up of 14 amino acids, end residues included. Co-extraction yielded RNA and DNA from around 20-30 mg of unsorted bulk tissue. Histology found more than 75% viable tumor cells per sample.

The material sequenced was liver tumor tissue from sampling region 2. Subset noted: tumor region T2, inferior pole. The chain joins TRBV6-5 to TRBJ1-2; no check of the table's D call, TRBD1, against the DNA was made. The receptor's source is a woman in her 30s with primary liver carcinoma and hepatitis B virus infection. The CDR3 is CANSYNGQGSGYII.